The 17 T cell receptor beta chains presented below share a single source sample, sequenced in a study of cytomegalovirus exposure and HLA in healthy donors. The assay was immunoSEQ multiplex PCR, and TCRdb's table has in-frame clones only and misses some. The table shows some 130,000 clones, with approximately 91% occurring only once. Sequencing was performed on PBMCs. The receptors derive from a young man in good health and CMV-seronegative.

CDR3 in DNA: TGCGCCAGCAGCCCGACTGGTCCCTACGAGCAGTACTTC. Translation: CASSPTGPYEQYF. The chain joins TRBV5-1 to TRBJ2-7; D is unresolved. Between the trimmed V and J ends, which lost 4 bases and 2 bases, there was a span of 10 bases. The CDR3 spans 13 residues. Germline V lookup: CDR1 SGHRS, CDR2 YFSETQ.

J is TRBJ2-5 and V is TRBV7-2; D is undetermined. The germline CDR1 and CDR2 sequences are SGHTA and FQGNSA. V shed 3 bases and J shed 2 bases, with 13 bases lying between them. The CDR3 is 15 amino acids. As DNA, the CDR3 is TGTGCCAGCAGCTTCGCGCTGACAATACAAGAGACCCAGTACTTC. Protein: CASSFALTIQETQYF.

The chain recombines TRBV27 with TRBJ2-4, with D possibly matching TRBD1 (5 bases). Germline CDR1 reads MNHEY; CDR2 reads SMNVEV (reference sequence). V was clipped by 6 bases and J by 4 bases, with 10 bases between them. This CDR3 contains 13 residues. The CDR3 protein is CASRGQGKNIQYF. The CDR3 DNA is TGTGCCAGCAGGGGGCAGGGAAAAAACATTCAGTACTTC.

The CDR3 DNA reads as TGTGCCAGCAGCTTAGGGAGAGGATTGAACACTGAAGCTTTCTTT. It translates to CASSLGRGLNTEAFF. The chain links TRBV7-9 to TRBJ1-1; D not resolved. Germline lookup yields CDR1 SEHNR and CDR2 FQNEAQ (reference sequence). Trimming stripped 1 base from V and 0 bases from J, with 9 bases between. The CDR3 contains 15 residues. Filled out from reference TRBV7-9 and TRBJ1-1, the complete variable domain reads DTGVSQNPRHKITKRGQNVTFRCDPISEHNRLYWYRQTLGQGPEFLTYFQNEAQLEKSRLLSDRFSAERPKGSFSTLEIQRTEQGDSAMYLCASSLGRGLNTEAFFGQGTRLTVV.

This clone was found a few times. This chain uses TRBV4-3 with TRBJ1-2, with D uncertain. CDR3 size: 14 residues. V gave up 0 bases and J gave up 2 bases, with 7 bases separating them. Germline V gene data show CDR1 as LGHNA and CDR2 as YSLEER. CDR3 loop: CASSQDTRNYGYTF. The CDR3 DNA is TGCGCCAGCAGCCAAGATACCAGGAACTATGGCTACACCTTC.

This clone was detected only a few times. The rearrangement links TRBV7-2 to TRBJ2-7; 7 nucleotides align to TRBD1. This CDR3 spans 13 amino acids. V gave up 4 bases and J gave up 4 bases; unmatched junction bases: 4. CDR1 and CDR2 (germline): SGHTA, FQGNSA. The CDR3 nucleotides read TGTGCCAGCAGCTCAACGGGACAGTACGAGCAGTACTTC. Its protein product is CASSSTGQYEQYF.

This clone showed up just a few times. The genes are TRBV2 and TRBJ2-7; no clear D. Germline loops: CDR1 SNHLY, CDR2 FYNNEI. Trimming removed 7 bases from V and 3 bases from J, with 10 bases in between. The CDR3 is made up of 12 amino acids. CDR3 protein: CASKSGDYEQYF. DNA of the CDR3: TGTGCCAGCAAATCCGGAGACTACGAGCAGTACTTC.

This clone came up once. The chain employs TRBV30 and TRBJ2-1, with no clear D. Germline CDR1 GTSNPN, CDR2 SVGIG (reference sequence). Between the trimmed V and J ends, which lost 4 bases and 0 bases, there was a span of 10 bases. This CDR3 spans 14 amino acids. The CDR3 sequence: CAWTAWSSYNEQFF. In nucleotides, the CDR3 is TGTGCCTGGACTGCCTGGAGCTCCTACAATGAGCAGTTCTTC.

This sequence joins TRBV6-5 and TRBJ2-1; D perhaps matches TRBD2 (6 bases). Germline values: CDR1 MNHEY, CDR2 SVGAGI. V gave up 3 bases and J gave up 7 bases, with 10 bases separating them. This CDR3 has 13 amino acids. The CDR3 DNA sequence: TGTGCCAGCAGTTATGCGGAGGGAAATGAGCAGTTCTTC. Protein: CASSYAEGNEQFF.

This clone was detected only once. This rearrangement joins TRBV7-3 to TRBJ2-1, with 9 bases that match TRBD2. V lost 2 bases, J lost 7 bases, and 9 bases stayed unmatched. Germline V gives CDR1 SGHTA, CDR2 FQGTGA. This CDR3 is 16 amino acids long. The CDR3 DNA is TGTGCCAGCAGCTTAGGGCTAGCGGGAATTAGGAATGAGCAGTTCTTC. Amino acids: CASSLGLAGIRNEQFF.

The rearrangement links TRBV25-1 to TRBJ1-4, with a weak D call TRBD1 (5 bases). This CDR3 spans 13 amino acids. Trimming pared 6 bases from V and 7 bases from J, leaving 12 bases between. Germline CDR1 MGHDK, CDR2 SYGVNS. The CDR3 region has the DNA TGTGCCAGCAGGGCCGCGGGGCGTGAAAAACTGTTTTTT. It specifies CASRAAGREKLFF. The full variable domain, in which reference TRBV25-1 and TRBJ1-4 provide the parts outside the CDR3, is EADIYQTPRYLVIGTGKKITLECSQTMGHDKMYWYQQDPGMELHLIHYSYGVNSTEKGDLSSESTVSRIRTEHFPLTLESARPSHTSQYLCASRAAGREKLFFGSGTQLSVL.

This chain joins TRBV15 and TRBJ1-2, with D possibly being TRBD1 (5 bases). CDR1 and CDR2 (germline): LNHNV, YYDKDF (reference sequence). The CDR3 sequence is 13 residues long. V lost 0 bases and J lost 8, with 10 bases in between. In DNA form, the CDR3 reads TGTGCCACCAGCAGAGAAGGGGCGGGGGGCTACACCTTC. Residues: CATSREGAGGYTF.

The J gene is TRBJ1-2, the V gene TRBV7-6, with D unresolved. Germline CDR1 reads SGHVS; CDR2 reads FNYEAQ. V was trimmed by 7 bases and J by 1 base, leaving 16 bases between them. This CDR3 region has 15 residues. CDR3 DNA: TGTGCCAGCACCTCTATTCCGGGAATTAACTATGGCTACACCTTC. Translation gives CASTSIPGINYGYTF.

The chain combines TRBV7-2 with TRBJ2-2, with 8 bases matching TRBD1. CDR1 and CDR2 from the germline V gene are SGHTA and FQGNSA. J gave up 5 bases and V 6 bases, and 5 bases lay outside the gene matches. The CDR3 consists of 14 residues. The CDR3 reads CASSSRQGTGELFF. The CDR3 DNA follows: TGTGCCAGCAGTTCCCGACAGGGGACCGGGGAGCTGTTTTTT.

The rearrangement links TRBV27 to TRBJ1-1; D gene uncertain. CDR1 MNHEY and CDR2 SMNVEV come from the germline V gene (reference sequence). The CDR3 is made up of 11 amino acids. The V gene lost 2 bases and the J gene lost 6 bases, with 4 bases spanning the gap. CDR3 sequence reads: CASSLGPEAFF. Here the CDR3 DNA reads TGTGCCAGCAGTTTAGGGCCTGAAGCTTTCTTT.

This rearrangement joins TRBV21-1 to TRBJ2-7; TRBD2, as called in the table, went unchecked against the DNA. TRBV21-1 is a documented pseudogene. This CDR3 is built from 14 residues. CDR3 in DNA: TGTGCCAGCAGCACTGTAAGAGCGTCCTACGAGCAGTACTTC. Encoded protein: CASSTVRASYEQYF.

Of note for this clone: One junction end does not reproduce the germline sequence, and a read error may be involved. The rearrangement links TRBV7-2 to TRBJ2-1, with a weak D call TRBD2 (6 bases). This CDR3 has 15 amino acids. CDR1 and CDR2 from the germline V gene are SGHTA and FQGNSA. The DNA of the CDR3 is TGTGCCAGCAGCCCGACAAGGGACTCCTATAATGAGCAGTTCTTC. It is translated as CASSPTRDSYNEQFF.